This T cell receptor (beta chain) originates from a study of OX40 agonist ivuxolimab in advanced cancers. Across the whole study: Patients received intravenous ivuxolimab every 2 weeks at 0.01 to 10 mg/kg. One hepatocellular carcinoma and a couple of cutaneous melanoma patients partially responded.

Measured with immunoSEQ multiplex PCR; TCRdb has only the in-frame clones, and not every one. The sample holds about 24,000 clones; roughly 89% are singletons and the top ten take around 15%. The sequenced sample was CD4+ or CD8+ T cells sorted from blood, obtained in a trial of the OX40 agonist ivuxolimab. This clonotype originated in an adult with an advanced solid tumor such as melanoma, head and neck, liver or kidney cancer.

DNA of the CDR3: TGTGCCAGCAGCCTCCGATCTAGCGGGAGTTACACCGGGGAGCTGTTTTTT. As protein: CASSLRSSGSYTGELFF. This rearrangement joins TRBV4-2 to TRBJ2-2; TRBD2 matches at 10 bases. The CDR3 extends over 17 amino acids. Looked up from germline, CDR1 is LGHNA and CDR2 is YNFKEQ. Unmatched junction bases numbered 8, after V lost 4 bases and J lost 3 bases.